Presented here are 21 T cell receptor beta chains from one specimen sequenced in a study of T cell responses to AZD1222 COVID-19 vaccine. TCRdb's copy holds only in-frame clones and misses some; the assay was immunoSEQ multiplex PCR. The data show around 58,000 clones, 65% to 90% seen once. The source was peripheral blood, collected on day 0 of AZD1222 vaccination. These TCRs come from an adult in good health.

This sequence joins TRBV24-1 and TRBJ2-2, with D tentatively TRBD1 or TRBD2 (5 bases each). The V end was cut by 9 bases, the J end by 5 bases, with 15 bases between. The CDR3 sequence is 14 residues long. Germline CDR1 KGHDR, CDR2 SFDVKD. In nucleotides, the CDR3 is TGTGCCACCGCCGGGACGGCCGGGACCGGGGAGCTGTTTTTT. The encoded protein is CATAGTAGTGELFF.

The genes are TRBV7-2 and TRBJ2-1; D gene ambiguous. CDR1 is SGHTA, CDR2 FQGNSA, per germline. The germline V and J ends were trimmed by 6 bases and 3 bases, with 15 bases remaining between them. The CDR3 length is 15 residues. The CDR3 bases are TGTGCCAGCAGTCCCCCCGGCCTCGGCTACAATGAGCAGTTCTTC. Its translation is CASSPPGLGYNEQFF.

The chain uses TRBV2 and TRBJ1-5; a weak D match, TRBD1 (6 bases). V lost 6 bases and J lost 4, with 13 bases in between. CDR1 and CDR2 from the germline V gene are SNHLY and FYNNEI. CDR3 length equals 14 residues. DNA for the CDR3: TGTGCCAGCAGCGTGACAGGCCCGAATCAGCCCCAGCATTTT. Protein product: CASSVTGPNQPQHF.

For the CDR3, the DNA is TGTGCCAGCAGTTACGGCCAGGGAGGGACAGATACGCAGTATTTT. This codes for CASSYGQGGTDTQYF. The chain is built from TRBV6-2 or TRBV6-3 and TRBJ2-3, with 7 bases that match TRBD2. In germline, CDR1 is MNHEY, CDR2 SVGEGT. This CDR3 contains 15 residues. V shed 2 bases, J shed 3 bases, and the junction held 5 bases outside the gene matches.

This clone was counted only a few times. The chain carries TRBV30 and TRBJ1-6, with D perhaps matching TRBD1 (5 bases). There are 15 residues in the CDR3. Germline V lookup: CDR1 GTSNPN, CDR2 SVGIG (reference sequence). With 4 bases removed from V and 5 bases from J, the gap between germline ends came to 15 bases. The chain's CDR3 is CAWTNLGANNSPLHF. DNA of the CDR3: TGTGCCTGGACAAACCTAGGGGCCAATAATTCACCCCTCCACTTT.

CDR3 amino acids: CASSLGHGYTF. The CDR3 coding sequence is TGTGCCAGCAGCCTAGGGCATGGCTACACCTTC. This chain links TRBV5-5 with TRBJ1-2; D is ambiguous. This CDR3 region has 11 residues. Germline CDR1 and CDR2: SGHKS and YYEKEE (reference sequence). V was cut by 4 bases and J by 6 bases, with 7 bases left in between.

The rearrangement joins TRBV6-2 or TRBV6-3 to TRBJ1-5; 9 nucleotides line up with TRBD1. Trimming cost V 2 bases and J 6 bases; bases outside gene matches: 11. The CDR3 has 17 amino acids. CDR1 and CDR2 (germline): MNHEY, SVGEGT. The CDR3 sequence: CASSYNRGRGKGQPQHF. The CDR3, as DNA: TGTGCCAGCAGTTACAACAGGGGGCGCGGTAAGGGTCAGCCCCAGCATTTT.

The rearrangement links TRBV28 to TRBJ2-7, with a weak D call TRBD2 (5 bases). V was shortened by 9 bases and J by 2 bases, with 11 bases between the two germline ends. Germline V gene data show CDR1 as MDHEN and CDR2 as SYDVKM. The CDR3 is 12 amino acids. The CDR3, as DNA: TGTGCCAGTAGCAGCGGTACCTACGAGCAGTACTTC. It codes for CASSSGTYEQYF.

V usage is TRBV3-1 (or the pseudogene TRBV3-2) and J usage is TRBJ2-6, with D unclear. CDR3 length: 16 amino acids. The germline V gene encodes CDR1 LGHDT and CDR2 YNNKEL (reference sequence). V gave up 1 base and J gave up 1 base, with 8 bases separating them. As DNA, the CDR3 is TGTGCCAGCAGCCAAGTTATGCTATCTGGGGCCAACGTCCTGACTTTC. Amino acids: CASSQVMLSGANVLTF.

This clone was seen only once. The J gene is TRBJ2-3, the V gene TRBV28; 9 bases are a match to TRBD1. Looked up from germline, CDR1 is MDHEN and CDR2 is SYDVKM. After removal of 5 bases from V and 6 bases from J, the junction contained 9 bases not matched to a gene. This CDR3 region has 15 residues. CDR3 residues: CASSQGGQGKDTQYF. CDR3 DNA: TGTGCCAGCAGTCAGGGAGGACAGGGGAAGGATACGCAGTATTTT.

This chain uses TRBV2 with TRBJ2-5; a possible D gene is TRBD1 (5 bases). V lost 7 bases and J 7 bases, leaving 16 bases between the germline ends. Germline CDR1 and CDR2: SNHLY and FYNNEI. CDR3 length: 13 amino acids. The CDR3 region has the DNA TGTGCCAGCATCAGGGCGTGGAAAGGGACCCAGTACTTC. It encodes CASIRAWKGTQYF. Drawing the rest from reference TRBV2 and TRBJ2-5, the complete variable domain is EPEVTQTPSHQVTQMGQEVILRCVPISNHLYFYWYRQILGQKVEFLVSFYNNEISEKSEIFDDQFSVERPDGSNFTLKIRSTKLEDSAMYFCASIRAWKGTQYFGPGTRLLVL.

This clone was seen a few times. The chain recombines TRBV7-9 with TRBJ1-1; 7 nucleotides align to TRBD1. Germline CDR1 and CDR2: SEHNR and FQNEAQ (reference sequence). The CDR3 loop spans 16 amino acids. Unmatched junction bases numbered 9, after V lost 5 bases and J lost 0 bases. The CDR3 protein is CASSTMDRTLNTEAFF. In nucleotides, the CDR3 is TGTGCCAGCAGCACAATGGACAGGACCCTGAACACTGAAGCTTTCTTT.

In DNA form, the CDR3 reads TGTGCCAGCGGGAACCTCCCCTCCTACGAGCAGTACTTC. Amino acid sequence: CASGNLPSYEQYF. The V gene is TRBV28, the J gene TRBJ2-7; the D is unclear. CDR1 MDHEN and CDR2 SYDVKM come from the germline V gene. This CDR3 is built from 13 residues. Trimming stripped 8 bases from V and 0 bases from J, with 11 bases between.

The gene calls are TRBV3-1 (or the pseudogene TRBV3-2) and TRBJ1-1; D call uncertain. CDR1 is LGHDT, CDR2 YNNKEL, per germline (reference sequence). CDR3 length: 14 residues. V lost 0 bases and J lost 2, with 7 bases in between. DNA for the CDR3: TGTGCCAGCAGCCAAGACCCCAGTAACACTGAAGCTTTCTTT. Translating it yields CASSQDPSNTEAFF.

As to this clone: The same CDR3 arises from other DNA sequences in this sample as well. The chain has TRBV18 and TRBJ2-7; D gene unclear. Germline CDR1 and CDR2: KGHSH and LQKENI. The CDR3 extends over 13 amino acids. Trimming shortened V by 6 bases and J by 1 base, and 10 bases separated the two germline ends. Written as DNA, the CDR3 is TGTGCCAGCTCGCAGACGGAGTCCTACGAGCAGTACTTC. Amino acids: CASSQTESYEQYF.

In this sample, this clone turned up a few times. The chain carries TRBV28 and TRBJ1-2; TRBD1 aligns across 9 bases. CDR3 size: 13 residues. CDR1 and CDR2 from the germline V gene are MDHEN and SYDVKM. V was clipped by 6 bases and J by 8 bases; unmatched bases: 7. CDR3 sequence reads: CASRSTGGRGYTF. Written as DNA, the CDR3 is TGTGCCAGCAGATCCACAGGGGGCAGGGGCTACACCTTC.

The chain is built from TRBV7-2 and TRBJ1-1; tentatively, D is TRBD1 (5 bases). The CDR3 runs 15 residues. Trimming removed 5 bases from V and 5 bases from J, with 18 bases in between. The germline V gene has CDR1 SGHTA and CDR2 FQGNSA. The CDR3 DNA reads TGTGCCAGCAGCCAAGGGCAGGGCTGGGGGACTGAAGCTTTCTTT. Encoded protein: CASSQGQGWGTEAFF.

In its sample, this clone was seen once. The chain carries TRBV10-3 and TRBJ1-2, with TRBD1 matching 10 bases. There are 13 residues in the CDR3. Germline CDR1 is ENHRY and CDR2 is SYGVKD. V dropped 7 bases and J dropped 13; count of bases not matched to a gene: 12. DNA of the CDR3: TGTGCCATCAACAAAGGACAGGGGGAGCTCGGCACCTTC. This gives the protein CAINKGQGELGTF.

The chain has TRBV7-9 and TRBJ1-1; D may be TRBD1 (5 bases). V was shortened by 4 bases and J by 0 bases, with 12 bases between the two germline ends. CDR1 is SEHNR and CDR2 is FQNEAQ in the germline V gene (reference sequence). The CDR3 contains 15 residues. DNA for the CDR3: TGTGCCAGCAGCTCCCAGGGTTCCATGAACACTGAAGCTTTCTTT. Amino acids: CASSSQGSMNTEAFF.

This clone was counted once. The chain recombines TRBV7-2 with TRBJ2-5; no firm D call. The germline V and J ends were trimmed by 1 base and 2 bases, with 8 bases remaining between them. CDR3 length equals 14 residues. The V gene's germline CDR1 is SGHTA and CDR2 FQGNSA. CDR3 coding DNA: TGTGCCAGCAGCTTAGTGGGGATTCAAGAGACCCAGTACTTC. Translated, it gives CASSLVGIQETQYF.

This chain links TRBV15 with TRBJ2-5; no clear D. Trimming took 4 bases from V and 3 from J, leaving 6 bases between them. CDR3 length: 12 residues. CDR1 is LNHNV, CDR2 YYDKDF, per germline (reference sequence). The CDR3 loop is CATSTIEETQYF. CDR3 nucleotides: TGTGCCACCAGCACCATCGAAGAGACCCAGTACTTC. Full variable domain (missing parts from reference TRBV15 and TRBJ2-5): DAMVIQNPRYQVTQFGKPVTLSCSQTLNHNVMYWYQQKSSQAPKLLFHYYDKDFNNEADTPDNFQSRRPNTSFCFLDIRSPGLGDTAMYLCATSTIEETQYFGPGTRLLVL.